Described below is a single T cell receptor (beta chain) sequence and its context. Assay used: immunoSEQ multiplex PCR; TCRdb lists only in-frame clones, some missing. This table has 130,000 to 150,000 clones, more than 75% appearing once. This sample is part of a study of blood T cell repertoires in COVID-19. With V trimmed by 5 bases and J by 7 bases, 7 bases remained unmatched. This CDR3 contains 15 residues. Germline values: CDR1 LNHDA, CDR2 SQIVND (reference sequence). This receptor was taken from a woman in her forties or fifties with acute or convalescent COVID-19. The chain combines TRBV19 with TRBJ2-6; 8 nucleotides match TRBD1. What was sequenced was peripheral blood. The CDR3 DNA reads TGTGCCAGTAGTCCGGGACAGGCCCCAGCCAACGTCCTGACTTTC. It is translated as CASSPGQAPANVLTF.